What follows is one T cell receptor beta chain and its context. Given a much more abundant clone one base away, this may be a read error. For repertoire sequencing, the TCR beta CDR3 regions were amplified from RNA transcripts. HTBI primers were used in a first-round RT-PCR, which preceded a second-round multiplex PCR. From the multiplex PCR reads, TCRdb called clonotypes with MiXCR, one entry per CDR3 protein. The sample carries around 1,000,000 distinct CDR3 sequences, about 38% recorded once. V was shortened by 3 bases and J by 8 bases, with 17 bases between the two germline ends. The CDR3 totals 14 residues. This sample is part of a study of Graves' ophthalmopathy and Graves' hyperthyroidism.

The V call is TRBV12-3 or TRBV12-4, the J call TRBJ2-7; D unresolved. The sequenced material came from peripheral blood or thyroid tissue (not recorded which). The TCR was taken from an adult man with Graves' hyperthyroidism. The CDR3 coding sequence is TGTGCCAGCAGTTTGGCGGTCGCCGCGGTTCAGCAGTACTTC. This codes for CASSLAVAAVQQYF.